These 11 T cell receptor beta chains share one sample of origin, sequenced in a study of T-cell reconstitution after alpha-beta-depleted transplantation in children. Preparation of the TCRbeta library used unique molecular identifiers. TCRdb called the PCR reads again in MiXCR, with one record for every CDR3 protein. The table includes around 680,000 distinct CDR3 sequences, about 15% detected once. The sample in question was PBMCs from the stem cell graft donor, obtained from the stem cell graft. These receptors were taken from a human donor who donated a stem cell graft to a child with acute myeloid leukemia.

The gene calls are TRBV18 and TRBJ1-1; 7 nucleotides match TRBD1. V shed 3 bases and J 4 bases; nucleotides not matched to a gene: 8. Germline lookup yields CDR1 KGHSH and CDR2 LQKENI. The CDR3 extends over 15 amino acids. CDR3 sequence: CASSPQLQGTTEAFF. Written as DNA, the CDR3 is TGTGCCAGCTCACCTCAACTACAGGGGACCACTGAAGCTTTCTTT.

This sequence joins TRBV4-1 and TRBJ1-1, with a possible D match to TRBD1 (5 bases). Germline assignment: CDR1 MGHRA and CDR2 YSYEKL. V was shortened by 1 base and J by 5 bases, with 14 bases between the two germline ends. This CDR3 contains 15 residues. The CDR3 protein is CASSQVGGRDTEAFF. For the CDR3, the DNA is TGCGCCAGCAGCCAAGTCGGTGGCAGGGATACTGAAGCTTTCTTT.

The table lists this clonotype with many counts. CDR3 loop: CASRLAGGDEQFF. The CDR3 DNA sequence: TGTGCCAGCAGACTAGCGGGGGGGGATGAGCAGTTCTTC. The gene calls are TRBV7-2 and TRBJ2-1, with 13 positions matching TRBD2. The V gene end was trimmed by 6 bases and the J gene end by 8 bases; junction bases not matched to a gene: 1. Germline-derived CDR1 and CDR2 are SGHTA and FQGNSA. The CDR3 loop spans 13 amino acids.

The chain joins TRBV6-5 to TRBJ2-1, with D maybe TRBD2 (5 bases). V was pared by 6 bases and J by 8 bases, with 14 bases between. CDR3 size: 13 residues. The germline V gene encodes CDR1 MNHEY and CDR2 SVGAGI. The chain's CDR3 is CASSPPRADEQFF. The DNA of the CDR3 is TGTGCCAGCAGCCCCCCGAGAGCGGATGAGCAGTTCTTC.

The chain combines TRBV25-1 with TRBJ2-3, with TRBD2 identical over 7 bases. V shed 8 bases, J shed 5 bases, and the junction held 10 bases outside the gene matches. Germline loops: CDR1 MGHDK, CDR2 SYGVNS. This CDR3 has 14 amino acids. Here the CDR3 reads CASLRDLAGDTQYF. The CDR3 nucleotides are TGTGCCAGCCTTCGTGACTTAGCGGGAGATACGCAGTATTTT.

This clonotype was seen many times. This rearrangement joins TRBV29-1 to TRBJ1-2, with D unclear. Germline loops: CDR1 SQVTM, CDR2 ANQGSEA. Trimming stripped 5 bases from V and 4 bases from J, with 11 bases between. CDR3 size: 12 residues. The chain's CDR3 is CSVLEGGYGYTF. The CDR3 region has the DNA TGCAGCGTTCTGGAAGGCGGCTATGGCTACACCTTC.

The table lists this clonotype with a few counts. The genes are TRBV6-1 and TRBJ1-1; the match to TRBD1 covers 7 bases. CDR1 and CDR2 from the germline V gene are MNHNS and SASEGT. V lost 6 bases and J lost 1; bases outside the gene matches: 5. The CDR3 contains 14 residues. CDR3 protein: CASRPGQTNTEAFF. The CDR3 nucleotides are TGTGCCAGCAGACCGGGACAGACGAACACTGAAGCTTTCTTT.

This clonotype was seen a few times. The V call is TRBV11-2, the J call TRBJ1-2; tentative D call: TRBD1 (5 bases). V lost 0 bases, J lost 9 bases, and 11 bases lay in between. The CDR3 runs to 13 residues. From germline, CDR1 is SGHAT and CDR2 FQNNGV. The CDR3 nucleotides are TGTGCCAGCAGCTTAGATCGGAGACAGAGCTACACCTTC. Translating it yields CASSLDRRQSYTF.

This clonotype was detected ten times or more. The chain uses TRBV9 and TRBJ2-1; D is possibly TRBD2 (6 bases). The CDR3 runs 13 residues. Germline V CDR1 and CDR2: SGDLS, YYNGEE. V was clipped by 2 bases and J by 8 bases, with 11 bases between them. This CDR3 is CASSVGGSDEQFF. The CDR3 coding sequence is TGTGCCAGCAGCGTCGGGGGTAGCGATGAGCAGTTCTTC.

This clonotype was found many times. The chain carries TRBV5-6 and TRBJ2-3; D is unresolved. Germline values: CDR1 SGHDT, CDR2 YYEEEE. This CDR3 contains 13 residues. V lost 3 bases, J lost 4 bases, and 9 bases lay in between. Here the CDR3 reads CASSSYRADTQYF. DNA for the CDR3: TGTGCCAGCAGCTCCTATAGGGCAGATACGCAGTATTTT.

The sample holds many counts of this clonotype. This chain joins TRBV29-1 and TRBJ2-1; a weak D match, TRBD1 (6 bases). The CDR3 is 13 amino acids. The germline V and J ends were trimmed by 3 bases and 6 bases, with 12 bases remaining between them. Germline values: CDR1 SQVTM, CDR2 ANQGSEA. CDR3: CSVDRGPSNEQFF. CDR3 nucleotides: TGCAGCGTTGACAGGGGTCCATCCAATGAGCAGTTCTTC.